The 14 T cell receptor beta chains below were found in one sample sequenced in a study of blood T cell repertoires in COVID-19 (dated by TCRdb to 2019 to 2021). Libraries were constructed by the immunoSEQ multiplex PCR assay. This immuneACCESS table, as held by TCRdb, lists in-frame sequences with V and J called but not all clones. Of the missing ones, under half trace to an unresolved V gene in checked studies; the others have no known cause. The sample table records about 70,000 clones; around 88% of these occur just once. The biggest ten clones account for 10% to 15% of the sample. The source material was peripheral blood. These receptor sequences come from a human donor in a cohort sampled during active COVID-19.

Details on this clone: A read error is likely, as this CDR3 ends without the conserved phenylalanine or tryptophan. The limits of the CDR3 on the DNA are not certain, so only TCRdb's listed CDR3 is given. This rearrangement joins TRBV3-1 (or the pseudogene TRBV3-2) to TRBJ2-7; TRBD1, the table's D call, was not compared with the DNA. Germline CDR1 LGHDT, CDR2 YNNKEL (reference sequence). The CDR3 numbers 14 amino acids, ends counted. CDR3 residues: CASSQDGSGTGLRL.

CDR3 nucleotide sequence: TGTGCCAGCAGTGCCTCCGGGACACACTACGAGCAGTACTTC. Translating gives CASSASGTHYEQYF. The rearrangement links TRBV28 to TRBJ2-7, with D perhaps TRBD1 (6 bases). The V gene lost 5 bases and the J gene lost 3 bases, with 14 bases spanning the gap. The CDR3 spans 14 residues. Germline lookup yields CDR1 MDHEN and CDR2 SYDVKM. The complete variable domain, with remaining parts taken from reference TRBV28 and TRBJ2-7, reads DVKVTQSSRYLVKRTGEKVFLECVQDMDHENMFWYRQDPGLGLRLIYFSYDVKMKEKGDIPEGYSVSREKKERFSLILESASTNQTSMYLCASSASGTHYEQYFGPGTRLTVT.

This clone was observed a handful of times. The chain recombines TRBV2 with TRBJ1-4; no firm D call. This CDR3 has 14 residues. The germline CDR1 and CDR2 sequences are SNHLY and FYNNEI. The V end was cut by 2 bases, the J end by 4 bases, with 8 bases between. The CDR3 sequence: CASSEQAINEKLFF. As DNA, the CDR3 is TGTGCCAGCAGTGAACAGGCTATTAATGAAAAACTGTTTTTT.

For the CDR3, the DNA is TGTGCCAGCGGCTCTCGGGGGGCGAACACCGGGGAGCTGTTTTTT. Its protein is CASGSRGANTGELFF. V usage is TRBV3-1 (or the pseudogene TRBV3-2) and J usage is TRBJ2-2, with 7 bases fitting TRBD2. J gave up 0 bases and V 8 bases, and 6 bases lay outside the gene matches. Germline loops: CDR1 LGHDT, CDR2 YNNKEL (reference sequence). The CDR3 runs to 15 residues.

The chain uses TRBV2 and TRBJ2-5, with 8 bases identical to TRBD2. The trim removed 8 bases at V and 5 bases at J, leaving 7 bases unmatched. The germline V gene has CDR1 SNHLY and CDR2 FYNNEI. The CDR3 has 13 amino acids. The CDR3 reads CASVSGGRETQYF. The CDR3 bases are TGTGCCAGCGTTTCGGGGGGGCGGGAGACCCAGTACTTC. Full variable domain (missing parts from reference TRBV2 and TRBJ2-5): EPEVTQTPSHQVTQMGQEVILRCVPISNHLYFYWYRQILGQKVEFLVSFYNNEISEKSEIFDDQFSVERPDGSNFTLKIRSTKLEDSAMYFCASVSGGRETQYFGPGTRLLVL.

For the CDR3, the DNA is TGTGCCAGCAGCCCTAGGACAGGGGGCTACTATGGCTACACCTTC. Translation gives CASSPRTGGYYGYTF. This chain uses TRBV7-9 with TRBJ1-2; 11 nucleotides match TRBD1. V lost 5 bases, J lost 3 bases, and 5 bases stayed unmatched. The CDR3 runs to 15 residues. Germline V lookup: CDR1 SEHNR, CDR2 FQNEAQ (reference sequence).

This chain uses TRBV27 with TRBJ1-6; 10 bases agree with TRBD1. From germline, CDR1 is MNHEY and CDR2 SMNVEV (reference sequence). The CDR3 contains 17 residues. V gave up 6 bases and J gave up 7 bases; unmatched junction bases: 12. This CDR3 is CASSPKILTGGNSPLHF. DNA of the CDR3: TGTGCCAGCAGCCCTAAAATCCTGACAGGGGGCAATTCACCCCTCCACTTT.

The V and J genes are TRBV2 and TRBJ2-5; 9 bases agree with TRBD2. Germline loops: CDR1 SNHLY, CDR2 FYNNEI. Losses at the gene ends were 7 bases for V and 5 bases for J; bases not matched to a gene: 8. This CDR3 is 14 amino acids long. CDR3 sequence reads: CASNWRGGSETQYF. The CDR3 nucleotides read TGTGCCAGCAACTGGCGGGGGGGTTCGGAGACCCAGTACTTC.

The rearrangement links TRBV19 to TRBJ2-2; D not certain. V gave up 5 bases and J gave up 1 base, with 5 bases separating them. From germline, CDR1 is LNHDA and CDR2 SQIVND (reference sequence). The CDR3 sequence is 13 residues long. In DNA, the CDR3 is TGTGCCAGTAGTCCACAGAACACCGGGGAGCTGTTTTTT. This codes for CASSPQNTGELFF.

In its sample, this clone was seen once. V usage is TRBV6-5 and J usage is TRBJ2-2; D not resolved. The CDR3 has 13 amino acids. The V gene's germline CDR1 is MNHEY and CDR2 SVGAGI. V lost 10 bases, J lost 4 bases, and 13 bases lay in between. The chain's CDR3 is CANYESLTGELFF. The CDR3 bases are TGTGCCAACTATGAGTCCCTCACCGGGGAGCTGTTTTTT.

The chain links TRBV6-5 to TRBJ1-1; the D gene is possibly TRBD1 (6 bases). V lost 4 bases, J lost 0 bases, and 15 bases lay in between. CDR1 and CDR2 from the germline V gene are MNHEY and SVGAGI. This CDR3 comprises 16 residues. The CDR3, as DNA: TGTGCCAGCAGTTCCAAAACTTACAGGGTGAACACTGAAGCTTTCTTT. Residues: CASSSKTYRVNTEAFF.

The chain recombines TRBV15 with TRBJ2-4; 7 bases fit TRBD2. Losses at the gene ends were 3 bases for V and 8 bases for J; bases not matched to a gene: 7. There are 14 residues in the CDR3. Germline CDR1 reads LNHNV; CDR2 reads YYDKDF (reference sequence). The CDR3 loop is CATSRRRGEYIQYF. The CDR3, as DNA: TGTGCCACCAGCAGGCGCCGGGGGGAGTACATTCAGTACTTC.

The chain employs TRBV30 and TRBJ2-7, with D perhaps matching TRBD1 (5 bases). This CDR3 is built from 11 residues. Trimming removed 5 bases from V and 4 bases from J, with 9 bases in between. Germline CDR1 GTSNPN, CDR2 SVGIG (reference sequence). Written as DNA, the CDR3 is TGTGCCTGGGCAGGGTCGTACGAGCAGTACTTC. Its translation is CAWAGSYEQYF. Drawing the rest from reference TRBV30 and TRBJ2-7, the complete variable domain is SQTIHQWPATLVQPVGSPLSLECTVEGTSNPNLYWYRQAAGRGLQLLFYSVGIGQISSEVPQNLSASRPQDRQFILSSKKLLLSDSGFYLCAWAGSYEQYFGPGTRLTVT.

The gene calls are TRBV27 and TRBJ2-1; 10 nucleotides match TRBD2. The CDR3 runs 15 residues. The junction had 5 bases not matched to a gene; V was cut back by 5 bases and J by 4 bases. Looked up from germline, CDR1 is MNHEY and CDR2 is SMNVEV (reference sequence). Here the CDR3 reads CASSRAGGRYNEQFF. The DNA of the CDR3 is TGTGCCAGCAGTCGAGCGGGGGGGCGGTACAATGAGCAGTTCTTC.